This is a list of T cell receptor beta chains from one sample in a study of OX40 agonist ivuxolimab in advanced cancers. Produced via immunoSEQ multiplex PCR; TCRdb's table is partial and in-frame only. The sample carries more than 55,000 clones, roughly 90% recorded once. This specimen consisted of CD4+ or CD8+ T cells sorted from blood, obtained in a trial of the OX40 agonist ivuxolimab. The receptor source for this set is an adult with an advanced solid tumor such as melanoma, head and neck, liver or kidney cancer. CDR3s include the opening cysteine and the closing phenylalanine or tryptophan. The order of the fields is J gene, clone size, V gene, D gene, CDR3 DNA, CDR3 protein. A D gene is named only where the DNA matches it firmly. Rows give clone size only sometimes, using once, few, many, or a class for an expanded clone.

J gene: TRBJ2-1
clone size: -
V gene: TRBV5-4
D gene: -
CDR3 DNA: TGTGCCAGCAGCTCACAGGGCCATGAGCAGTTCTTC
CDR3 protein: CASSSQGHEQFF

J gene: TRBJ2-7
clone size: -
V gene: TRBV11-1
D gene: TRBD2
CDR3 DNA: TGTGCCAGCAAACTAGCGGGAGGGCCCTCCTACGAGCAGTACTTC
CDR3 protein: CASKLAGGPSYEQYF

J gene: TRBJ2-2
clone size: few
V gene: TRBV7-9
D gene: -
CDR3 DNA: TGTGCCAGCAGCTTCCAAGGGCCCGGGGAGCTGTTTTTT
CDR3 protein: CASSFQGPGELFF

J gene: TRBJ2-7
clone size: -
V gene: TRBV4-1
D gene: TRBD2
CDR3 DNA: TGCGCCAGCAGCACCATAGCGGGAGGGTACGAGCAGTACTTC
CDR3 protein: CASSTIAGGYEQYF

J gene: TRBJ1-3
clone size: -
V gene: TRBV11-2
D gene: -
CDR3 DNA: TGTGCCAGCAGCTTAAATTCCGAGACGAGCTCTGGAAACACCATATATTTT
CDR3 protein: CASSLNSETSSGNTIYF

J gene: TRBJ2-2
clone size: -
V gene: TRBV19
D gene: -
CDR3 DNA: TGTGCCAGTAGTGGAAAATTGACAGTGGATAGCGGGGAGCTGTTTTTT
CDR3 protein: CASSGKLTVDSGELFF

J gene: TRBJ1-4
clone size: -
V gene: TRBV7-9
D gene: -
CDR3 DNA: TGTGCCAGCAGCAGACCGACCGATTCTAATGAAAAACTGTTTTTT
CDR3 protein: CASSRPTDSNEKLFF

J gene: TRBJ2-3
clone size: -
V gene: TRBV28
D gene: -
CDR3 DNA: TGTGCCAGCAGTTTAGATTCTGATACGCAGTATTTT
CDR3 protein: CASSLDSDTQYF

J gene: TRBJ2-1
clone size: -
V gene: TRBV11-2
D gene: TRBD2
CDR3 DNA: TGTGCCAGCAGCTTAGATGGACTAGCGGGGGACCTCGGAAGGAATGAGCAGTTCTTC
CDR3 protein: CASSLDGLAGDLGRNEQFF

J gene: TRBJ2-5
clone size: -
V gene: TRBV19
D gene: -
CDR3 DNA: TGTGCCAGTAGTATCTTCAAGGGCTCAGAGACCCAGTACTTC
CDR3 protein: CASSIFKGSETQYF

J gene: TRBJ2-7
clone size: -
V gene: TRBV30
D gene: TRBD2
CDR3 DNA: TGTGCCTGGAGTAGCGGGAGGGCCTGGGAGCAGTACTTC
CDR3 protein: CAWSSGRAWEQYF

J gene: TRBJ1-4
clone size: -
V gene: TRBV5-8
D gene: -
CDR3 DNA: TGTGCCAGCAGCTTGTACGGCTCAACTAATGAAAAACTGTTTTTT
CDR3 protein: CASSLYGSTNEKLFF

J gene: TRBJ2-5
clone size: -
V gene: TRBV7-9
D gene: -
CDR3 DNA: TGTGCCAGCACCCTGCGGGAACCTTACCAAGAGACCCAGTACTTC
CDR3 protein: CASTLREPYQETQYF

J gene: TRBJ1-2
clone size: -
V gene: TRBV7-9
D gene: -
CDR3 DNA: TGTGCCAGCAGTCACTTACTGGACAGCGAAGGAGGCTACACCTTC
CDR3 protein: CASSHLLDSEGGYTF

J gene: TRBJ2-1
clone size: -
V gene: TRBV5-8
D gene: TRBD2
CDR3 DNA: TGTGCCAGCAGCGGACTAGGAGAGCAGTTCTTC
CDR3 protein: CASSGLGEQFF

J gene: TRBJ2-2
clone size: -
V gene: TRBV5-4
D gene: TRBD1
CDR3 DNA: TGTGCCAGCAGCTTGGGGGGGACAGGGTGGACCGGGGAGCTGTTTTTT
CDR3 protein: CASSLGGTGWTGELFF

J gene: TRBJ2-7
clone size: few
V gene: TRBV13
D gene: -
CDR3 DNA: TGTGCCAGCAGCCCCCGGACCAAATCCTACGAGCAGTACTTC
CDR3 protein: CASSPRTKSYEQYF

J gene: TRBJ1-1
clone size: few
V gene: TRBV4-1
D gene: -
CDR3 DNA: TGCGCCAGCAGCCAAGAATGGGGCCTGAACACTGAAGCTTTCTTT
CDR3 protein: CASSQEWGLNTEAFF

J gene: TRBJ2-1
clone size: -
V gene: TRBV19
D gene: -
CDR3 DNA: TGTGCCAGTAGTATGAACTTGGGCTCCTACAATGAGCAGTTCTTC
CDR3 protein: CASSMNLGSYNEQFF

J gene: TRBJ2-7
clone size: once
V gene: TRBV20-1
D gene: -
CDR3 DNA: TGCAGTGCAGGACAATTGAGGCAGTACTTC
CDR3 protein: CSAGQLRQYF